This TCR beta chain is drawn from a study of cytomegalovirus exposure and HLA in healthy donors. CDR3 length: 17 amino acids. V was clipped by 4 bases and J by 2 bases; unmatched bases: 10. Germline V gene lookup returns CDR1 SGHTA and CDR2 FQGNSA. Findings and limits, study-wide: It was assumed in the presence/absence analyses that sequencing depth was roughly uniform across donors. Across HLA loci, a later analysis found differing TCR association rates, with DRB1 most and HLA-C fewest. Previously analyzed data showed that most TCR beta V segments were productive at a frequency of about 90% or about 30%. The authors later linked a missense DCLRE1C variant to TCR beta V- and J-gene trimming.

A remark on this clone: Its specificity is not known.

PCR employed 60 Vbeta and 13 Jbeta primers. Using immunoSEQ multiplex PCR, the repertoire was profiled, and TCRdb retains in-frame clones only, with some absent. The sample has about 130,000 clones, about 73% seen once; the top ten hold less than 7%. The TCR sequence derives from a woman aged 45-65 years in good health and CMV-seropositive. Input material: PBMCs. The rearrangement joins TRBV7-2 to TRBJ1-2, with TRBD1 matching 10 bases. CDR3 sequence (DNA): TGTGCCAGCAGCTCGACCGGGACAGGGGCTTCGAACTATGGCTACACCTTC. It encodes CASSSTGTGASNYGYTF.